This T cell receptor (beta chain) comes out of a study of cytomegalovirus exposure and HLA in healthy donors. General observations from the study: TCR beta V- and J-gene trimming was later associated with a missense DCLRE1C variant. Later findings reportedly placed an Asian-associated ancestry cluster below the roughly 700-donor mean for N-insertions. Several of the most significant clusters were apparently associated with common viral pathogens in a later analysis.

The donors were healthy bone marrow donors. The CDR3 is 13 residues long. V lost 5 bases and J lost 2, with 8 bases in between. CDR1 is MNHNS and CDR2 is SASEGT in the germline V gene. This clone came up a few times. The target antigen is unknown. Other nucleotide sequences in the sample specify the same CDR3. 13 Jbeta primers and 60 Vbeta primers were used for the PCR. Assay used: immunoSEQ multiplex PCR; TCRdb lists only in-frame clones, some missing. The table shows some 110,000 clones, with over 75% occurring only once. The sequence came from a man aged 25 to 40 in good health and CMV-seronegative. This chain uses TRBV6-1 with TRBJ2-3; D gene ambiguous. The specimen sequenced was PBMCs. The CDR3 sequence is CASSLRYTDTQYF. Here the CDR3 DNA reads TGTGCCAGCAGTCTGCGGTACACAGATACGCAGTATTTT.